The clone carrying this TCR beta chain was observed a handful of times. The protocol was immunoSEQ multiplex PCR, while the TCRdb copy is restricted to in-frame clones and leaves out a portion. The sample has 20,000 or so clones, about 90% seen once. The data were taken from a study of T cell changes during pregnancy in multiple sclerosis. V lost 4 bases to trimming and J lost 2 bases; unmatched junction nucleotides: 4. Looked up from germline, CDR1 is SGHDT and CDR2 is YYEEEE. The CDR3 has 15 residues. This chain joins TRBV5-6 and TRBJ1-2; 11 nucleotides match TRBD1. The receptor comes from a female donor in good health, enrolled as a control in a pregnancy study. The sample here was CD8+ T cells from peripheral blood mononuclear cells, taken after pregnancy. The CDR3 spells CASSVGTGGNYGYTF. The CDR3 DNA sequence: TGTGCCAGCAGCGTCGGGACAGGGGGAAACTATGGCTACACCTTC.